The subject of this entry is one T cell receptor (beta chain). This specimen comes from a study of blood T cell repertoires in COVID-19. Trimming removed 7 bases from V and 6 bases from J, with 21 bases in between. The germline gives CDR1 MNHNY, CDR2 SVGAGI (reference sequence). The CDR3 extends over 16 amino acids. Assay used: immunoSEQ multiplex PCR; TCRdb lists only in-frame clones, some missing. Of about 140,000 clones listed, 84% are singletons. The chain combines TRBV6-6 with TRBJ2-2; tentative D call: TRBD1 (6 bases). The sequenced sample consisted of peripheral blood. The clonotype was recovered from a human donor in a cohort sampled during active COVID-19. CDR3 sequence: CASTPQRDTQPGELFF. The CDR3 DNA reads TGTGCCAGCACCCCCCAAAGGGACACCCAACCCGGGGAGCTGTTTTTT.